This T cell receptor (beta chain) emerged from a study of control samples from healthy donors and cancer patients. The table came from immunoSEQ multiplex PCR; TCRdb's copy has only in-frame clones and leaves some out. The sample has just over 150,000 clones; about 90% are singletons. The sequencing input was blood. The TCR sequence derives from a young man in good health.

CDR3 DNA sequence: TGTGCCAGCAGCCTGCTTTCAAGTCCACCCTCCTACAATGAGCAGTTCTTC. Translating gives CASSLLSSPPSYNEQFF. The genes are TRBV7-2 and TRBJ2-1; D gene ambiguous. The CDR3 is 17 amino acids. CDR1 and CDR2 (germline): SGHTA, FQGNSA. The V end lost 5 bases, the J end lost 0 bases, and 17 bases lay between the germline ends.